The T cell receptor beta chain described here comes from a study of cytomegalovirus exposure and HLA in healthy donors. General observations from the study: As a later analysis revealed, the rate of TCR association differed by HLA locus, with DRB1 most and HLA-C fewest. Cytomegalovirus status, reportedly, was diagnosed with high specificity and sensitivity by the classifier.

There are a few counts of this clone. Its antigen remains unknown. From germline, CDR1 is LGHNA and CDR2 YNFKEQ. V shed 3 bases and J 4 bases; nucleotides not matched to a gene: 14. The CDR3 has 17 amino acids. The PCR used 60 Vbeta and 13 Jbeta primers. Clones were sequenced by immunoSEQ multiplex PCR, and TCRdb holds only the in-frame ones, with some missing. The table has 150,000 or so clones, 75% seen once. The specimen was PBMCs. The source is a man aged 18 to 30 in good health and CMV-seropositive. The chain has TRBV4-2 and TRBJ2-7; the match to TRBD2 covers 8 bases. The CDR3 coding sequence is TGTGCCAGCAGCCATGGGGGGGGCGGGAGGAGGGTTTACGAGCAGTACTTC. Translated: CASSHGGGGRRVYEQYF.